The T cell receptor (beta chain) described here comes from a study of cytomegalovirus exposure and HLA in healthy donors. Study context: Early on, a data release was issued that held 80 million or so unique TCRs from HLA-typed donors.

The PCR used 60 Vbeta and 13 Jbeta primers. Sequencing was performed with immunoSEQ multiplex PCR; in TCRdb, only in-frame clones are kept and a portion is missing. The sample lists some 150,000 clones; under 80% were seen once. Looked up from germline, CDR1 is LNHDA and CDR2 is SQIVND (reference sequence). The CDR3 is 16 amino acids. V was shortened by 3 bases and J by 1 base, with 12 bases between the two germline ends. This clone was detected once. Sequenced material: PBMCs. The TCR sequence derives from a man aged 25 to 40 in good health and CMV-seronegative. V gene TRBV19 combines with J gene TRBJ2-2; weak D call: TRBD2 (6 bases). The DNA of the CDR3 is TGTGCCAGTAGTATCGACGGGGGAAGGAACACCGGGGAGCTGTTTTTT. Translated, it gives CASSIDGGRNTGELFF.